This T cell receptor beta chain came from a study of technical replicates of blood from a few donors. V lost 4 bases and J lost 5, with 8 bases in between. The CDR3 spans 12 residues. Germline values: CDR1 SGDLS, CDR2 YYNGEE. The data were produced by immunoSEQ multiplex PCR, yet TCRdb's version contains in-frame clones alone and is incomplete. The sample carries almost 70,000 clones, roughly 88% recorded once. The receptor comes from a human donor in good health. Some clones in this sample may be carry-over from other donors' samples. J is TRBJ2-3 and V is TRBV9; the D is unclear. Sequencing was carried out using PBMCs. The CDR3 coding sequence is TGTGCCAGCAGCCCCTCGGGAGATACGCAGTATTTT. Translating it yields CASSPSGDTQYF.